This TCR beta chain emerged from a study of blood T cell repertoires in COVID-19. Background on the study: Researchers got acute and convalescent COVID-19 samples from the United States, Italy and Spain. PBMCs, B-cell-depleted T cells, or T cells provided the cDNA or gDNA that made up the material.

Authors' processing steps: Amplification from reference gene primers served as the basis for estimated nucleated cell counts. Only in-frame clones appear in the TCRdb table, and some are missing; sequencing was by immunoSEQ multiplex PCR. V and J calls plus clone size are reproduced from that table; the DNA served to infer D and trimming. The sample consists of 150,000 to 200,000 clones, roughly 80% of them appearing once. The sequence came from a woman under 40 with acute or convalescent COVID-19. The sequencing input was peripheral blood.

The CDR3 DNA sequence: TGTGCCAGCAGCGCTCAGGACAGGGCCCAGCTTCCCCAGGAAAAACTGTTTTTT. Translation: CASSAQDRAQLPQEKLFF. This chain joins TRBV21-1 and TRBJ1-4; TRBD1, the D gene given by the table, was not confirmed from the DNA. TRBV21-1 is designated a pseudogene. The CDR3 covers 18 residues.